The following is a T cell receptor (beta chain) sequence with its context. The data were obtained in a study of T cells of healthy individuals. CDR1 is SGDLS and CDR2 is YYNGEE in the germline V gene. The CDR3 runs to 14 residues. V was pared by 3 bases and J by 4 bases, with 8 bases between. TCRdb recomputed calls from the 5' RACE reads with MiXCR, one row per CDR3 protein. The sample comprises around 98,000 distinct CDR3 sequences, 15% to 20% of which are singletons, and 6.2% rests with the top ten. J is TRBJ1-6 and V is TRBV9; D uncertain. This sequence was found in a human donor in good health. CDR3 in amino acids: CASSDGIYNSPLHF. CDR3 DNA sequence: TGTGCCAGCAGCGATGGGATTTATAATTCACCCCTCCACTTT.